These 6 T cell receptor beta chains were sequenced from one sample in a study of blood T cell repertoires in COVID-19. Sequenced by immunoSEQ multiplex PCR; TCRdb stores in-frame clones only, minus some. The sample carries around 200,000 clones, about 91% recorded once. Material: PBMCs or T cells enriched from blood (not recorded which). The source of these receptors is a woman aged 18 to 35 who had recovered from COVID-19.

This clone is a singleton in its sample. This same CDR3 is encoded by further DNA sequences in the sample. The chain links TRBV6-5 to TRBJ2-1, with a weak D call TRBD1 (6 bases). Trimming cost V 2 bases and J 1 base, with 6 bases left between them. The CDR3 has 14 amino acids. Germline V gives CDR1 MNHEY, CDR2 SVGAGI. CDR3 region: CASSYRGSYNEQFF. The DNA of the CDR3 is TGTGCCAGCAGTTACAGGGGGTCCTACAATGAGCAGTTCTTC.

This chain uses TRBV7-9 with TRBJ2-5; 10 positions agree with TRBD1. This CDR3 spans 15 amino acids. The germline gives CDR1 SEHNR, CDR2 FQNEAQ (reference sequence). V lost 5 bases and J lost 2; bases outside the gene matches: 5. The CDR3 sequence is CASSRPGQGQETQYF. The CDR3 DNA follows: TGTGCCAGCAGCCGACCGGGACAGGGGCAAGAGACCCAGTACTTC.

The CDR3 protein is CSGRLAGIHEQYF. In DNA form, the CDR3 reads TGCAGCGGTAGACTAGCGGGAATCCACGAGCAGTACTTC. The J gene is TRBJ2-7, the V gene TRBV29-1, with 11 bases fitting TRBD2. In germline, CDR1 is SQVTM, CDR2 ANQGSEA. The V gene end was trimmed by 7 bases and the J gene end by 5 bases; junction bases not matched to a gene: 7. The CDR3 extends over 13 amino acids.

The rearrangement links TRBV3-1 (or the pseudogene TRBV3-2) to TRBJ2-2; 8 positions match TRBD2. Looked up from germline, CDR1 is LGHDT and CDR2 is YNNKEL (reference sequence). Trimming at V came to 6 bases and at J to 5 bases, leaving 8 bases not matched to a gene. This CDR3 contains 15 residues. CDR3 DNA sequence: TGTGCCAGCAGGGACTCAGCGGGAGAGACCGGGGAGCTGTTTTTT. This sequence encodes CASRDSAGETGELFF.

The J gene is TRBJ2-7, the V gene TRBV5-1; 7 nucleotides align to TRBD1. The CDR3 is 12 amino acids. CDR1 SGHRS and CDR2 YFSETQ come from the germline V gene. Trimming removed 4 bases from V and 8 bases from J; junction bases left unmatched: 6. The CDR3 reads CASSVLTGKQYF. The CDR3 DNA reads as TGCGCCAGCAGCGTATTGACAGGGAAGCAGTACTTC.

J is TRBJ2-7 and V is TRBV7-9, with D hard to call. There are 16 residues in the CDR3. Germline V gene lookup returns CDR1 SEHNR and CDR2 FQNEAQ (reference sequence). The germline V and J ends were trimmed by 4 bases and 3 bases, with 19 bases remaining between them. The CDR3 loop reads CASSSTGPQVHYEQYF. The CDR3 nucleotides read TGTGCCAGCAGCTCAACTGGGCCCCAGGTCCACTACGAGCAGTACTTC.